This T cell receptor beta chain was observed in a study of cytomegalovirus exposure and HLA in healthy donors. Findings and caveats of the study: For presence/absence analyses, sequencing depth was assumed to be roughly uniform across donors.

The CDR3 runs to 14 residues. V was clipped by 8 bases and J by 4 bases, with 17 bases between them. CDR1 MRHNA and CDR2 SNTAGT come from the germline V gene. Regarding this clone: Its antigen is not identified. The identical CDR3 is also encoded by other nucleotide sequences in the sample.

Primers included in the PCR were 60 Vbeta and 13 Jbeta primers. Sequenced by immunoSEQ multiplex PCR; TCRdb stores in-frame clones only, minus some. The table shows some 77,000 clones, with roughly 80% occurring only once. Sequenced sample: PBMCs. J is TRBJ1-2 and V is TRBV6-4; D unresolved. This receptor was obtained from a woman in her 40s in good health and CMV-seropositive. CDR3 nucleotide sequence: TGTGCCAGCCGGCCGGTACCGGGAGGCTATGGCTACACCTTC. Amino acids: CASRPVPGGYGYTF.